Following are 8 T cell receptor beta chains from one sample sequenced in a study of T cells in Graves' hyperthyroidism and ophthalmopathy. Amplification targeted TCR beta CDR3 regions from RNA transcripts. Carried out on the TCR CDR3, a first-round RT-PCR used the HTBI primer set. TCRdb reprocessed the multiplex PCR reads via MiXCR and lists one record per CDR3 protein. The sample records 500,000 to 800,000 distinct CDR3 sequences, about 45% being singletons. The sequenced sample consisted of peripheral blood or thyroid tissue (not recorded which). The receptors were gathered from an adult man with Graves' disease, either hyperthyroidism or ophthalmopathy (not recorded which).

With respect to this clonotype: Because the CDR3 is missing its conserved closing phenylalanine or tryptophan, this is likely a read error. The chain couples TRBV7-2 to TRBJ1-1; D not resolved. Germline V gene data show CDR1 as SGHTA and CDR2 as FQGNSA. The CDR3 is 13 amino acids. V lost 6 bases, J lost 0 bases, and 8 bases lay in between. CDR3 nucleotides: TGTGCCAGCAGGAAAACGGTGAACACTGAAGCTTTCCTT. Translating it yields CASRKTVNTEAFL.

This clonotype was counted a single time. CDR3 nucleotides: TGTGCCAGCAGCCTGACAGAGGTGGGTCAGCCCCAGCATTTT. Amino acid sequence: CASSLTEVGQPQHF. This chain joins TRBV2 and TRBJ1-5; the D gene is possibly TRBD1 (5 bases). V shed 6 bases and J shed 6 bases, with 15 bases lying between them. The CDR3 is 14 residues long. Germline V gives CDR1 SNHLY, CDR2 FYNNEI.

This clonotype was observed a few times. The chain recombines TRBV7-2 with TRBJ1-1; D may be TRBD1 (6 bases). Between the trimmed V and J ends, which lost 6 bases and 1 base, there was a span of 15 bases. Germline V gene lookup returns CDR1 SGHTA and CDR2 FQGNSA. This CDR3 has 15 amino acids. The CDR3 protein is CASRKRGGENTEAFF. The DNA of the CDR3 is TGTGCCAGCAGAAAAAGGGGGGGTGAGAACACTGAAGCTTTCTTT.

The V and J genes are TRBV7-9 and TRBJ1-4; D unclear. The CDR3 is 12 residues long. Germline V CDR1 and CDR2: SEHNR, FQNEAQ (reference sequence). V was cut by 5 bases and J by 6 bases, with 7 bases left in between. CDR3 amino acids: CASSPIDEKLFF. The CDR3 DNA is TGTGCCAGCAGCCCCATCGATGAAAAACTGTTTTTT.

As for this clonotype: This may stem from a read error, because a much larger clone lies one nucleotide away. This chain joins TRBV29-1 and TRBJ1-2, with D unclear. Trimming left V 5 bases short and J 1 base short, with 14 bases between. There are 14 residues in the CDR3. Germline CDR1 is SQVTM and CDR2 is ANQGSEA. CDR3 DNA: TGCAGCGTTACTACTGGGCAACTTAACTATGGCTACACCTTC. It specifies CSVTTGQLNYGYTF.

This clonotype was seen repeatedly, ten times or more. The chain joins TRBV10-3 to TRBJ1-2; 11 positions match TRBD1. The CDR3 is made up of 14 amino acids. The germline V gene has CDR1 ENHRY and CDR2 SYGVKD. The J segment lost 6 bases and the V segment lost 5 bases, leaving 5 bases of the junction unmatched. This CDR3 reads CAISKDRGLDGYTF. CDR3 in DNA: TGTGCCATCAGTAAGGACAGGGGGCTGGATGGCTACACCTTC.

To note about this clonotype: A junction end diverges from the germline sequence, so it may reflect a read error. The J gene is TRBJ2-7, the V gene TRBV20-1; D gene unclear. The germline V gene encodes CDR1 DFQATT and CDR2 SNEGSKA (reference sequence). The CDR3 sequence is 13 residues long. CDR3 bases: TGCAGTGCTAGGGGTCGTGGCTCCTACGAGCCGTACTTC. It encodes CSARGRGSYEPYF.

The chain recombines TRBV29-1 with TRBJ1-1; tentatively, D is TRBD1 (5 bases). The CDR3 length is 10 residues. Germline values: CDR1 SQVTM, CDR2 ANQGSEA. This chain's CDR3 is CSVRVTEAFF. In nucleotides, the CDR3 is TGCAGTGTCAGGGTCACTGAAGCTTTCTTT.